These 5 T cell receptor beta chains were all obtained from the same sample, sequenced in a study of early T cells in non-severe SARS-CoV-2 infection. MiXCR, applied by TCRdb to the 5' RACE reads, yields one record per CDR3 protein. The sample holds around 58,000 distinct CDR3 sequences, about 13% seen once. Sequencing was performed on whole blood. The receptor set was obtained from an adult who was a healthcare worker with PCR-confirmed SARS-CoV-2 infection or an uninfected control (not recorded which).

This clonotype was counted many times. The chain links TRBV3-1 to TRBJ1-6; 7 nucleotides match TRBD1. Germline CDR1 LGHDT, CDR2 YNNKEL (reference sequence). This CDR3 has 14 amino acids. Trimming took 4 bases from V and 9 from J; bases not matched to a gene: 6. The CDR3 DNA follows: TGTGCCAGCAGCCGAGAGGGGGCAGGTTCACCCCTCCACTTT. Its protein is CASSREGAGSPLHF.

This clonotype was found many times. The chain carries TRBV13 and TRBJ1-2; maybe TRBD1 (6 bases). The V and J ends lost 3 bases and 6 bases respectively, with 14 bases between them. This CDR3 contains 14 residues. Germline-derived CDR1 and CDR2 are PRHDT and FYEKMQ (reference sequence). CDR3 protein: CASSFRGQGNGYTF. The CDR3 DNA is TGTGCCAGCAGCTTTCGGGGCCAGGGGAATGGCTACACCTTC.

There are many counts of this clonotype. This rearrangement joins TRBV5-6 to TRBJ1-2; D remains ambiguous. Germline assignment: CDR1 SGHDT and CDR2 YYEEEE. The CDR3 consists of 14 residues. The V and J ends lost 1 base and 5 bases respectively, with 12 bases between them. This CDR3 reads CASSLFSRSYGYTF. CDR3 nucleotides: TGTGCCAGCAGCTTGTTTAGCAGGTCTTATGGCTACACCTTC.

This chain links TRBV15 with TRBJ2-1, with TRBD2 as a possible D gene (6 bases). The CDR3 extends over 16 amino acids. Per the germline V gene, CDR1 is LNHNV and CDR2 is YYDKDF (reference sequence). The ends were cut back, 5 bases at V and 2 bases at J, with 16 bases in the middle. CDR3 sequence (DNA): TGTGCCACCAGCCTAAAGGCGGGGCCCCCCTACAATGAGCAGTTCTTC. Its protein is CATSLKAGPPYNEQFF.

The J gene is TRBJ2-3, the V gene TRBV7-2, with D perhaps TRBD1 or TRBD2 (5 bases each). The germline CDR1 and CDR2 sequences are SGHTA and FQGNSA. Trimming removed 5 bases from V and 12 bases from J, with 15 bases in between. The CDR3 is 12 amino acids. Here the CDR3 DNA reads TGTGCCAGCAGCCCATTGACCGGGACCCAGTATTTT. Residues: CASSPLTGTQYF.